One and the same sample provided the 10 T cell receptor beta chains below, sequenced in a study of cytomegalovirus exposure and HLA in healthy donors. The PCR ran on 60 Vbeta and 13 Jbeta primers. Generated by immunoSEQ multiplex PCR, the TCRdb table keeps only in-frame clones and is missing some. The sample lists roughly 160,000 clones; roughly 85% were seen once. Sequencing was performed on PBMCs. These receptor sequences come from a man aged 25-45 years in good health and CMV-seropositive.

V is TRBV9 and J is TRBJ1-5; 9 nucleotides agree with TRBD1. The CDR3 contains 14 residues. CDR1 SGDLS and CDR2 YYNGEE come from the germline V gene. V gave up 3 bases and J gave up 5 bases; unmatched junction bases: 3. The CDR3 DNA sequence: TGTGCCAGCAGCGCGGGACAGGGTCATCAGCCCCAGCATTTT. The encoded protein is CASSAGQGHQPQHF.

In its sample, this clone was seen a few times. V gene TRBV27 combines with J gene TRBJ1-1; 8 bases agree with TRBD1. The V segment lost 7 bases and the J segment 7 bases; nucleotides outside the gene matches: 11. The CDR3 runs 14 residues. CDR1 is MNHEY, CDR2 SMNVEV, per germline (reference sequence). The CDR3 DNA is TGTGCCAGCACCCCGAAGCCCGACAGGGGTGAAGCTTTCTTT. Protein sequence: CASTPKPDRGEAFF.

The V call is TRBV7-2, the J call TRBJ1-4, with 10 bases fitting TRBD1. V trimming: 5 bases; J trimming: 7 bases; junction bases outside the gene matches: 4. The CDR3 totals 14 residues. CDR1 SGHTA and CDR2 FQGNSA come from the germline V gene. The CDR3 DNA follows: TGTGCCAGCAGCAGGGACAGGGGAGGTGAAAAACTGTTTTTT. Protein: CASSRDRGGEKLFF.

V usage is TRBV5-1 and J usage is TRBJ1-5; no reliable D call. The germline V and J ends were trimmed by 2 bases and 3 bases, with 15 bases remaining between them. CDR1 is SGHRS and CDR2 is YFSETQ in the germline V gene. CDR3 length: 16 residues. This CDR3 is CASSLGLSGSNQPQHF. DNA of the CDR3: TGCGCCAGCAGCTTAGGCCTGTCGGGGTCCAATCAGCCCCAGCATTTT.

The rearrangement uses TRBV5-1 and TRBJ1-2; 8 positions agree with TRBD1. V gave up 4 bases and J gave up 4 bases; unmatched junction bases: 9. The CDR3 is 15 amino acids. Germline V gene data show CDR1 as SGHRS and CDR2 as YFSETQ. The CDR3 DNA sequence: TGCGCCAGCAGCCCCTCTCCCGACAGGGGCTATGGCTACACCTTC. It is translated as CASSPSPDRGYGYTF.

This clone was picked up one time. The rearrangement joins TRBV5-4 to TRBJ2-3, with 11 bases that match TRBD2. The V gene's germline CDR1 is SGHNT and CDR2 YYREEE (reference sequence). This CDR3 region has 16 residues. V was clipped by 4 bases and J by 1 base; unmatched bases: 5. Here the CDR3 reads CASSPIAGGRTDTQYF. The CDR3 bases are TGTGCCAGCAGCCCAATAGCGGGAGGGCGCACAGATACGCAGTATTTT. Full variable domain (remainder filled in from reference TRBV5-4 and TRBJ2-3): ETGVTQSPTHLIKTRGQQVTLRCSSQSGHNTVSWYQQALGQGPQFIFQYYREEENGRGNFPPRFSGLQFPNYSSELNVNALELDDSALYLCASSPIAGGRTDTQYFGPGTRLTVL.

The chain employs TRBV9 and TRBJ2-1; possible D gene TRBD2, 5 bases. Trimming removed 3 bases at V and 8 bases at J, with 21 bases between. The CDR3 contains 16 residues. The germline V gene encodes CDR1 SGDLS and CDR2 YYNGEE. CDR3 protein: CASSGSSVFEVDEQFF. CDR3 bases: TGTGCCAGCAGCGGGAGTAGCGTCTTCGAGGTGGATGAGCAGTTCTTC.

The CDR3 DNA reads as TGCGCCAGCAGCTTGCAGGGGACAGGGATGGGTGAGCAGTTCTTC. It specifies CASSLQGTGMGEQFF. J is TRBJ2-1 and V is TRBV5-1; 9 bases are shared with TRBD1. Trimming cost V 1 base and J 9 bases; bases outside gene matches: 8. CDR3 length equals 15 residues. Looked up from germline, CDR1 is SGHRS and CDR2 is YFSETQ. Looking up the rest from reference TRBV5-1 and TRBJ2-1 gives the full variable domain: KAGVTQTPRYLIKTRGQQVTLSCSPISGHRSVSWYQQTPGQGLQFLFEYFSETQRNKGNFPGRFSGRQFSNSRSEMNVSTLELGDSALYLCASSLQGTGMGEQFFGPGTRLTVL.

The gene calls are TRBV5-1 and TRBJ2-1, with 14 positions matching TRBD2. V dropped 5 bases and J dropped 6; count of bases not matched to a gene: 1. The CDR3 runs 14 residues. The germline V gene has CDR1 SGHRS and CDR2 YFSETQ. CDR3 DNA sequence: TGCGCCAGCAGGACTAGCGGGAGGGGCAATGAGCAGTTCTTC. It yields the protein CASRTSGRGNEQFF.

The genes are TRBV7-2 and TRBJ2-1, with 9 positions matching TRBD2. This CDR3 contains 15 residues. Trimming took 2 bases from V and 4 from J; bases not matched to a gene: 3. CDR1 is SGHTA and CDR2 is FQGNSA in the germline V gene. As DNA, the CDR3 is TGTGCCAGCAGCTTAAGTGCGGGAGGGTACAATGAGCAGTTCTTC. It specifies CASSLSAGGYNEQFF.